Shown below are 6 T cell receptor beta chains from a single sample sequenced in a study of T cells in Graves' hyperthyroidism and ophthalmopathy. Using RNA transcripts as the source, TCR beta CDR3 regions were amplified. A set of HTBI primers served as the primers for a first-round RT-PCR of the TCR CDR3. TCRdb re-analysed the multiplex PCR reads in MiXCR, keeping a single row per CDR3 protein. Of about 400,000 distinct CDR3 sequences detected, about 14% appear once; the ten largest clones hold 25% to 30%. Sequencing was done on a sample of blood. The receptors here all came from a man in his fifties or sixties with Graves' ophthalmopathy.

This chain joins TRBV20-1 and TRBJ2-7; a weak D match, TRBD1 (6 bases). Deletions cut 5 bases from V and 5 bases from J, with 13 bases between. Per germline, CDR1 DFQATT and CDR2 SNEGSKA (reference sequence). The CDR3 contains 12 residues. CDR3 nucleotides: TGCAGTGCTTACAGGGCGAAGGACGAGCAGTACTTC. Translated, it gives CSAYRAKDEQYF.

The rearrangement links TRBV28 to TRBJ2-2; perhaps TRBD2 as D (6 bases). V dropped 6 bases and J dropped 4 bases, with 12 bases sitting between them. Germline V gene data show CDR1 as MDHEN and CDR2 as SYDVKM. The CDR3 covers 14 residues. DNA for the CDR3: TGTGCCAGCAGCACACCAGCGGGCACCGGGGAGCTGTTTTTT. As protein: CASSTPAGTGELFF.

This clonotype was seen only a few times. Here the CDR3 reads CASSLLRTPGNEQFF. DNA of the CDR3: TGTGCCAGCAGCTTATTAAGAACCCCGGGGAATGAGCAGTTCTTC. V and J are TRBV7-9 and TRBJ2-1; the D gene is possibly TRBD2 (5 bases). V lost 2 bases and J 7 bases, leaving 15 bases between the germline ends. The CDR3 is made up of 15 amino acids. Per germline, CDR1 SEHNR and CDR2 FQNEAQ (reference sequence).

This chain connects TRBV28 to TRBJ2-2; perhaps D is TRBD1 or TRBD2 (5 bases each). In germline, CDR1 is MDHEN, CDR2 SYDVKM. Trimming pared 7 bases from V and 7 bases from J, leaving 16 bases between. This CDR3 region has 14 residues. CDR3: CASTEPGGGGELFF. DNA for the CDR3: TGTGCCAGCACCGAACCCGGTGGGGGCGGGGAGCTGTTTTTT.

This clonotype was recorded a few times. This chain connects TRBV6-1 to TRBJ2-1, with TRBD2 matching 8 bases. Per germline, CDR1 MNHNS and CDR2 SASEGT. CDR3 length equals 15 residues. Unmatched junction bases numbered 5, after V lost 3 bases and J lost 4 bases. DNA for the CDR3: TGTGCCAGCAGTGATATGATAGCGGGGTACAATGAGCAGTTCTTC. It encodes CASSDMIAGYNEQFF.

This clonotype was recorded many times. V gene TRBV18 combines with J gene TRBJ1-1; D gene ambiguous. The CDR3 consists of 13 residues. Per germline, CDR1 KGHSH and CDR2 LQKENI. Trimming shortened V by 5 bases and J by 1 base, and 8 bases separated the two germline ends. DNA for the CDR3: TGTGCCAGCTCAACTCAGGAGAACACTGAAGCTTTCTTT. Protein sequence: CASSTQENTEAFF.